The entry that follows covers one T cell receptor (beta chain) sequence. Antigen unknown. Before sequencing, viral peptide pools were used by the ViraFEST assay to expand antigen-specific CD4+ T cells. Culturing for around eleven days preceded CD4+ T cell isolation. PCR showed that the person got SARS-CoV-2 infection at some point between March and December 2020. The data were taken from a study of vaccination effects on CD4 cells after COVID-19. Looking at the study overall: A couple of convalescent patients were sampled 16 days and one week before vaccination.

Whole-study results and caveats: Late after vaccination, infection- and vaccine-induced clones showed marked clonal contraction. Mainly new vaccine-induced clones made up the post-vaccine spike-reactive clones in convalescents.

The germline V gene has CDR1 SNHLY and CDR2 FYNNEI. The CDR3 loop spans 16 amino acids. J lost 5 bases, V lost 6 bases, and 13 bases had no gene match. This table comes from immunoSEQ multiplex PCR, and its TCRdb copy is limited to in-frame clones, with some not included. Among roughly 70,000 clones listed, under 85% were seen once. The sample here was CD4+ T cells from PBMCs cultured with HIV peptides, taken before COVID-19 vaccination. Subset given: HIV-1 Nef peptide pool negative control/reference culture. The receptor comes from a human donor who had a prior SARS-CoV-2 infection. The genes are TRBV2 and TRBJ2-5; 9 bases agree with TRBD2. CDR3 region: CASRERLSGSRETQYF. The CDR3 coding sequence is TGTGCCAGCAGAGAGAGACTTAGCGGGAGCCGCGAGACCCAGTACTTC.